The 11 T cell receptor beta chains below were found in one sample sequenced in a study of T cell responses to AZD1222 COVID-19 vaccine. Profiled with immunoSEQ multiplex PCR; TCRdb holds only in-frame clones, not every one. This table holds about 140,000 clones, 90% to 95% found once. This specimen consisted of peripheral blood, obtained on day 0 of MenACWY control vaccination. The receptors here all came from an adult in good health.

The J gene is TRBJ1-4, the V gene TRBV7-2; unclear D gene. V was shortened by 5 bases and J by 7 bases, with 14 bases between the two germline ends. Germline CDR1 reads SGHTA; CDR2 reads FQGNSA. The CDR3 covers 14 residues. In nucleotides, the CDR3 is TGTGCCAGCAGCGACTGGGGAATAGGTGAAAAACTGTTTTTT. Protein product: CASSDWGIGEKLFF.

This clone occurred a few times. The chain couples TRBV10-1 to TRBJ2-7; TRBD1 matches at 9 bases. J lost 6 bases, V lost 0 bases, and 3 bases had no gene match. Germline CDR1 and CDR2: WNHNN and SYGVQD (reference sequence). This CDR3 region has 14 residues. For the CDR3, the DNA is TGCGCCAGCAGTGAGTCCGGACAGGGGATCGAGCAGTACTTC. Protein product: CASSESGQGIEQYF.

The rearrangement joins TRBV5-1 to TRBJ1-1, with TRBD1 as a possible D gene (5 bases). V lost 5 bases to trimming and J lost 0 bases, with 11 bases between them. Germline CDR1 is SGHRS and CDR2 is YFSETQ. CDR3 length: 14 residues. The CDR3 loop is CASRPDRMNTEAFF. The CDR3 DNA follows: TGCGCCAGCAGACCTGACAGAATGAACACTGAAGCTTTCTTT.

The V gene is TRBV7-9, the J gene TRBJ2-1; perhaps TRBD1 as D (5 bases). CDR3 length: 15 residues. Germline assignment: CDR1 SEHNR and CDR2 FQNEAQ (reference sequence). V lost 5 bases to trimming and J lost 1 base, with 12 bases between them. CDR3 sequence reads: CASSLTDGSYNEQFF. For the CDR3, the DNA is TGTGCCAGCAGCCTGACAGATGGGTCCTACAATGAGCAGTTCTTC. The complete variable domain, with remaining parts taken from reference TRBV7-9 and TRBJ2-1, reads DTGVSQNPRHKITKRGQNVTFRCDPISEHNRLYWYRQTLGQGPEFLTYFQNEAQLEKSRLLSDRFSAERPKGSFSTLEIQRTEQGDSAMYLCASSLTDGSYNEQFFGPGTRLTVL.

V is TRBV12-5 and J is TRBJ1-1; unclear D gene. Germline CDR1 and CDR2: LGHNT and FRNRAP. CDR3 length: 12 residues. The V end was cut by 5 bases, the J end by 4 bases, with 8 bases between. The CDR3 loop is CASGPSGTEAFF. The DNA of the CDR3 is TGTGCTAGTGGTCCCTCGGGCACTGAAGCTTTCTTT.

V and J are TRBV11-2 and TRBJ1-2, with D maybe TRBD1 (6 bases). Per germline, CDR1 SGHAT and CDR2 FQNNGV. The CDR3 spans 12 residues. Trimming shortened V by 6 bases and J by 8 bases, and 13 bases separated the two germline ends. CDR3 in DNA: TGTGCCAGCAGTAAACAGGGACGGGGCTACACCTTC. Translated: CASSKQGRGYTF. Complete variable domain (other parts from reference TRBV11-2 and TRBJ1-2): EAGVAQSPRYKIIEKRQSVAFWCNPISGHATLYWYQQILGQGPKLLIQFQNNGVVDDSQLPKDRFSAERLKGVDSTLKIQPAKLEDSAVYLCASSKQGRGYTFGSGTRLTVV.

The V and J genes are TRBV30 and TRBJ1-6; TRBD1 might be the D (6 bases). V lost 2 bases and J 5 bases, leaving 10 bases between the germline ends. Germline V gives CDR1 GTSNPN, CDR2 SVGIG (reference sequence). The CDR3 loop spans 14 amino acids. The CDR3 here is CAWSRGGDNSPLHF. The CDR3, as DNA: TGTGCCTGGAGTAGGGGGGGGGATAATTCACCCCTCCACTTT.

This clone was seen more than once but under ten times. This chain connects TRBV5-1 to TRBJ2-5; no reliable D call. The CDR3 loop spans 13 amino acids. Trimming took off 4 bases at V and 4 bases at J, with 11 bases between the two ends. The germline V gene encodes CDR1 SGHRS and CDR2 YFSETQ. In nucleotides, the CDR3 is TGCGCCAGCAGCAGCCCTAGAGCAGAGACCCAGTACTTC. This sequence encodes CASSSPRAETQYF.

V usage is TRBV2 and J usage is TRBJ1-1, with TRBD1 as a possible D gene (5 bases). This CDR3 is 13 amino acids long. V lost 4 bases and J lost 5, with 11 bases in between. CDR1 SNHLY and CDR2 FYNNEI come from the germline V gene. The CDR3: CASSGQSRTEAFF. The CDR3 DNA sequence: TGTGCCAGCAGTGGACAGTCAAGGACTGAAGCTTTCTTT.

This sequence joins TRBV5-4 and TRBJ2-7; 9 positions agree with TRBD1. The CDR3 extends over 14 amino acids. Unmatched junction bases numbered 4, after V lost 4 bases and J lost 2 bases. From germline, CDR1 is SGHNT and CDR2 YYREEE (reference sequence). The CDR3 sequence is CASSGGDRAYEQYF. As DNA, the CDR3 is TGTGCCAGCAGCGGGGGGGACAGGGCCTACGAGCAGTACTTC. The full variable domain, completed using reference TRBV5-4 and TRBJ2-7, is ETGVTQSPTHLIKTRGQQVTLRCSSQSGHNTVSWYQQALGQGPQFIFQYYREEENGRGNFPPRFSGLQFPNYSSELNVNALELDDSALYLCASSGGDRAYEQYFGPGTRLTVT.

This chain links TRBV7-9 with TRBJ2-7; D possibly matches TRBD1 or TRBD2 (5 bases each). CDR1 is SEHNR, CDR2 FQNEAQ, per germline (reference sequence). V was shortened by 4 bases and J by 9 bases, with 16 bases between the two germline ends. This CDR3 spans 13 amino acids. DNA of the CDR3: TGTGCCAGCAGCTCCTGGGACCCCAGCGGGCAGTACTTC. Protein: CASSSWDPSGQYF. The whole variable domain, remainder taken from reference TRBV7-9 and TRBJ2-7, is DTGVSQNPRHKITKRGQNVTFRCDPISEHNRLYWYRQTLGQGPEFLTYFQNEAQLEKSRLLSDRFSAERPKGSFSTLEIQRTEQGDSAMYLCASSSWDPSGQYFGPGTRLTVT.